This T cell receptor (beta chain) appears in the sequencing data of a study of regulatory and conventional T cells in RAG deficiency. The assay was immunoSEQ multiplex PCR, and TCRdb's table has in-frame clones only and misses some. The sample consists of approximately 21,000 clones, approximately 95% of them appearing once. Blood CD4+ CD25-low CD127-high conventional T cells supplied the genomic DNA template. Study-level results: Shorter CDR3s in all patient subsets; >75% Treg-Tconv overlap in Omenn.

This clone has only one observation. Its specificity is not known. Trimming removed 2 bases at V and 3 bases at J, with 11 bases between. This CDR3 contains 14 residues. Germline assignment: CDR1 SGHDT and CDR2 YYEEEE. These same data were also listed under a study on regulatory T cells. Per that paper: Primers: 52 TRBV forward and 13 TRBJ reverse.

Material for sequencing was CD25- CD4+ T cells sorted from blood. The receptor was derived from a human donor in good health. This chain uses TRBV5-6 with TRBJ1-1; tentative D call: TRBD1 (6 bases). In DNA, the CDR3 is TGTGCCAGCAGCTTTCAGGGGCGGGACACTGAAGCTTTCTTT. Protein product: CASSFQGRDTEAFF.